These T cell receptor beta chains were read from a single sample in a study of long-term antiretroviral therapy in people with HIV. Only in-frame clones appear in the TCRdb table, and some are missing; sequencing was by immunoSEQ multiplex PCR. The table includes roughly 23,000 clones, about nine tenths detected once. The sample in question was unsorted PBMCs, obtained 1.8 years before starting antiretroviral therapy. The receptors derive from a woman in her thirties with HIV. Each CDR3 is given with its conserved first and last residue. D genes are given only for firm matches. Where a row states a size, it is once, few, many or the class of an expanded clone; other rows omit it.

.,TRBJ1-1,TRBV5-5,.,CASSFNVFGNTEAFF,TGTGCCAGCAGCTTTAACGTGTTCGGGAACACTGAAGCTTTCTTT
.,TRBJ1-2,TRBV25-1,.,CASSGQGLGAAPGYTF,TGTGCCAGCAGTGGTCAGGGTTTAGGGGCCGCACCTGGCTACACCTTC
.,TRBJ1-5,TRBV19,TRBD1,CASSGGDRPSNQPQHF,TGTGCCAGTAGTGGGGGGGACAGGCCTAGCAATCAGCCCCAGCATTTT
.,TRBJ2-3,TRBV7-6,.,CASSFRLGADTQYF,TGTGCCAGCAGCTTCAGGCTGGGCGCAGATACGCAGTATTTT
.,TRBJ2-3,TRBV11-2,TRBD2,CASSLGAGLVTDTQYF,TGTGCCAGCAGCTTGGGAGCGGGGCTCGTCACAGATACGCAGTATTTT
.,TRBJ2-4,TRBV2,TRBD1,CASKGVGTGKNIQYF,TGTGCCAGCAAAGGGGTCGGGACAGGGAAGAACATTCAGTACTTC
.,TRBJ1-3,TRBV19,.,CASSISPRTYGNTIYF,TGTGCCAGTAGTATTAGCCCCCGGACATATGGAAACACCATATATTTT
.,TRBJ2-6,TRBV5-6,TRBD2,CASSSSRLAGGSGANVLTF,TGTGCCAGCAGCTCATCCCGACTAGCGGGGGGTTCTGGGGCCAACGTCCTGACTTTC
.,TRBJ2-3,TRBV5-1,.,CASSLPSGSDTQYF,TGCGCCAGCAGCCTACCCTCAGGGTCAGATACGCAGTATTTT
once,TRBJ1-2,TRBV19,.,CASSPPTGYGYTF,TGTGCCAGTAGCCCCCCGACGGGCTATGGCTACACCTTC
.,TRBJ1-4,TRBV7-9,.,CASSVTGLEGTEKLFF,TGTGCCAGCAGCGTAACGGGTTTGGAGGGGACTGAAAAACTGTTTTTT
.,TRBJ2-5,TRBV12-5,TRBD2,CASGRGLAYQETQYF,TGTGCTAGTGGTCGGGGACTAGCGTACCAAGAGACCCAGTACTTC
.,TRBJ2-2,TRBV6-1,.,CASILGGTGELFF,TGTGCCAGCATACTCGGGGGCACCGGGGAGCTGTTTTTT
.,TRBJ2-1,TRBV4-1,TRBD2,CASSQGLTSGGNEQFF,TGCGCCAGCAGCCAAGGCCTGACTAGCGGGGGCAATGAGCAGTTCTTC
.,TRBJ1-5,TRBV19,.,CASSIAGKGMGQPQHF,TGTGCCAGTAGTATAGCTGGAAAAGGGATGGGTCAGCCCCAGCATTTT
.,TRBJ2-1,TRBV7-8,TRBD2,CASRKITSGGYNEQFF,TGTGCCAGCAGAAAAATTACTAGCGGGGGCTACAATGAGCAGTTCTTC
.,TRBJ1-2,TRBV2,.,CASSYRSPGYGYTF,TGTGCCAGCAGTTACCGTTCCCCTGGATATGGCTACACCTTC
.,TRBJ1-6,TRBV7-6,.,CASSATAINSPLHF,TGTGCCAGCAGCGCGACAGCAATTAATTCACCCCTCCACTTT
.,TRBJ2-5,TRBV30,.,CAWSVRAQETQYF,TGTGCCTGGAGTGTGAGGGCCCAAGAGACCCAGTACTTC
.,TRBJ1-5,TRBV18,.,CASSPSDAGAQPQHF,TGTGCCAGCTCACCATCGGACGCTGGGGCTCAGCCCCAGCATTTT
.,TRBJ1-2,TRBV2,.,CASSVGTNYGYTF,TGTGCCAGCAGTGTGGGGACGAACTATGGCTACACCTTC
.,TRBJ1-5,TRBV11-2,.,CASSLGTVGASQPQHF,TGTGCCAGCAGCTTAGGTACGGTGGGAGCCAGTCAGCCCCAGCATTTT
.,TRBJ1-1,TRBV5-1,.,CASSLDRNTEAFF,TGCGCCAGCAGCTTGGACAGGAACACTGAAGCTTTCTTT
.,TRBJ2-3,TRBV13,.,CASSPQRSQVGDTQYF,TGTGCCAGCAGCCCCCAGCGGTCTCAGGTGGGAGATACGCAGTATTTT
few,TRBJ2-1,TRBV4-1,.,CASSRGAGSYNEQFF,TGCGCCAGCAGCCGAGGGGCGGGTTCCTACAATGAGCAGTTCTTC
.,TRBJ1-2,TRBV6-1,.,CASRRNDPFYGYTF,TGTGCCAGCAGGAGGAACGACCCATTTTATGGCTACACCTTC
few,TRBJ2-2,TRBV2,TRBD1,CAIPRTGHTGELFF,TGTGCCATCCCGAGGACAGGGCACACCGGGGAGCTGTTTTTT
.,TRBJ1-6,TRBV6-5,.,CASSYGGRDSPLHF,TGTGCCAGCAGTTACGGGGGTAGAGATTCACCCCTCCACTTT